The 19 T cell receptor beta chains listed next were all sequenced from one sample in a study of T-cell memory formation after mild COVID-19. TCRdb analysed the 5' RACE reads with MiXCR anew, one entry per CDR3 protein. The sample holds about 420,000 distinct CDR3 sequences, around a quarter seen once. Material: PBMCs or a T cell subset sorted from them (not recorded which). All receptors come from an adult woman who had mild COVID-19 (a few samples of this study predate the infection). Cell type and time point are not known.

To note about this clonotype: The junction and the germline gene differ at one end; a read error may be behind it. The CDR3, as DNA: TGTGCTAGCAGTATGGCGGGAGTCGTTAGTGAGCAGTTCTTC. Its translation: CASSMAGVVSEQFF. The gene calls are TRBV7-7 and TRBJ2-1; 7 bases match TRBD2. CDR1 and CDR2 from the germline V gene are SSHAT and FNYEAQ (reference sequence). This CDR3 comprises 14 residues.

This clonotype was observed a handful of times. The gene calls are TRBV24-1 and TRBJ2-3, with D perhaps TRBD2 (5 bases). The V end was cut by 3 bases, the J end by 9 bases, with 15 bases between. The CDR3 spans 14 residues. The germline V gene has CDR1 KGHDR and CDR2 SFDVKD. CDR3 sequence: CATSDLRLGSTQYF. Here the CDR3 DNA reads TGTGCCACCAGTGATCTTCGGTTGGGGAGCACGCAGTATTTT.

The chain uses TRBV4-2 and TRBJ2-2; D not resolved. Germline CDR1 and CDR2: LGHNA and YNFKEQ. This CDR3 region has 15 residues. V gave up 4 bases and J gave up 4 bases, with 13 bases separating them. In DNA form, the CDR3 reads TGTGCCAGCAGCCCCGACCAACTAAGCACCGGGGAGCTGTTTTTT. Protein product: CASSPDQLSTGELFF.

V gene TRBV7-9 combines with J gene TRBJ1-2; no definite D call. V was cut by 6 bases and J by 8 bases, with 19 bases left in between. Germline assignment: CDR1 SEHNR and CDR2 FQNEAQ (reference sequence). The CDR3 has 14 residues. DNA of the CDR3: TGTGCCAGCAGAGGCGGGCCGTCCACTCGAGGCTACACCTTC. It specifies CASRGGPSTRGYTF.

The rearrangement uses TRBV12-3 or TRBV12-4 and TRBJ2-5; 7 bases match TRBD2. V lost 6 bases and J lost 3; bases outside the gene matches: 16. This CDR3 is built from 17 residues. The CDR3 reads CASSTPTTSRVEETQYF. The CDR3 DNA reads as TGTGCCAGCAGCACCCCCACGACTAGCAGGGTGGAAGAGACCCAGTACTTC.

This clonotype has a handful of counts. This rearrangement joins TRBV7-3 to TRBJ2-5; D ambiguous. This CDR3 has 15 amino acids. V was cut by 5 bases and J by 3 bases, with 16 bases left in between. Germline loops: CDR1 SGHTA, CDR2 FQGTGA. The CDR3 reads CASSPDPYSKETQYF. In DNA form, the CDR3 reads TGTGCCAGCAGCCCGGACCCGTACAGTAAAGAGACCCAGTACTTC.

Only a few counts were recorded for this clonotype. The rearrangement joins TRBV7-2 to TRBJ2-5, with 12 bases fitting TRBD2. CDR3 length: 17 residues. Germline V gene sequence: CDR1 SGHTA, CDR2 FQGNSA. Losses at the gene ends were 5 bases for V and 1 base for J; bases not matched to a gene: 8. The CDR3, as DNA: TGTGCCAGCAGCCGCGGGGGACTAGCGGGCCTCCAAGAGACCCAGTACTTC. It is translated as CASSRGGLAGLQETQYF.

This clonotype was detected many times. This chain joins TRBV9 and TRBJ2-3; TRBD2 matches at 7 bases. V dropped 0 bases and J dropped 0; count of bases not matched to a gene: 4. The germline CDR1 and CDR2 sequences are SGDLS and YYNGEE. CDR3 length equals 16 residues. The CDR3 is CASSVGGGASTDTQYF. DNA for the CDR3: TGTGCCAGCAGCGTAGGCGGGGGAGCTAGCACAGATACGCAGTATTTT.

This clonotype has more than one count but fewer than ten. The CDR3 is CASSYLDTLHEQYF. As DNA, the CDR3 is TGTGCCAGCAGTTACTTGGACACCCTTCACGAGCAGTACTTC. V gene TRBV6-6 combines with J gene TRBJ2-7; tentatively, D is TRBD1 (5 bases). Looked up from germline, CDR1 is MNHNY and CDR2 is SVGAGI (reference sequence). This CDR3 has 14 residues. V was pared by 1 base and J by 5 bases, with 12 bases between.

The genes are TRBV12-3 or TRBV12-4 and TRBJ2-1; 10 bases align to TRBD2. J was trimmed by 4 bases and V by 8 bases; bases with no gene match: 8. This CDR3 comprises 15 residues. This CDR3 is CASASRTSGYNEQFF. The CDR3, as DNA: TGTGCCAGCGCAAGTCGGACTAGCGGATACAATGAGCAGTTCTTC.

The J gene is TRBJ1-1, the V gene TRBV12-3 or TRBV12-4; no clear D gene. This CDR3 spans 12 amino acids. Trimming left V 5 bases short and J 3 bases short, with 7 bases between. The chain's CDR3 is CASSRTYTEAFF. The CDR3 nucleotides read TGTGCCAGCAGTCGAACCTACACTGAAGCTTTCTTT.

The CDR3 DNA reads TGTGCCAGCAGCCAGGGAGTCGTCTCTGGAAACACCATATATTTT. It codes for CASSQGVVSGNTIYF. The rearrangement uses TRBV4-2 and TRBJ1-3; D gene uncertain. The CDR3 contains 15 residues. The V gene's germline CDR1 is LGHNA and CDR2 YNFKEQ. V dropped 3 bases and J dropped 0 bases, with 9 bases sitting between them.

This clonotype came up a few times. The chain employs TRBV12-5 and TRBJ1-1, with TRBD1 as a possible D gene (5 bases). Trimming took 3 bases from V and 7 from J, leaving 24 bases between them. The CDR3 runs 17 residues. In germline, CDR1 is LGHNT, CDR2 FRNRAP. CDR3 nucleotide sequence: TGTGCTAGTGGTTTATCTACCTTGACAGAAACCACCTTTGAAGCTTTCTTT. This sequence encodes CASGLSTLTETTFEAFF.

The sample holds a few counts of this clonotype. The rearrangement uses TRBV5-1 and TRBJ1-1; maybe TRBD1 (5 bases). The CDR3 is made up of 15 amino acids. In germline, CDR1 is SGHRS, CDR2 YFSETQ. V shed 0 bases and J shed 0 bases, with 9 bases lying between them. In DNA form, the CDR3 reads TGCGCCAGCAGCTTGGGGGGCAGTTTGAACACTGAAGCTTTCTTT. Amino acids: CASSLGGSLNTEAFF.

This clonotype was found a few times. V usage is TRBV20-1 and J usage is TRBJ2-1, with TRBD1 matching 9 bases. Germline V lookup: CDR1 DFQATT, CDR2 SNEGSKA (reference sequence). The CDR3 spans 13 residues. Trimming at V came to 3 bases and at J to 4 bases, leaving 1 base not matched to a gene. The CDR3 region has the DNA TGCAGTGCTAGGACAGGGGGTTACAATGAGCAGTTCTTC. Protein sequence: CSARTGGYNEQFF.

The chain recombines TRBV19 with TRBJ1-1, with a possible D match to TRBD1 (5 bases). V dropped 3 bases and J dropped 2 bases, with 19 bases sitting between them. Looked up from germline, CDR1 is LNHDA and CDR2 is SQIVND (reference sequence). This CDR3 contains 17 residues. DNA of the CDR3: TGTGCCAGTAGTATTTTGTTGCGGCGGACAACTAACACTGAAGCTTTCTTT. Translated: CASSILLRRTTNTEAFF.

The chain employs TRBV19 and TRBJ1-1, with 7 bases lining up with TRBD1. CDR3 size: 14 residues. Germline CDR1 is LNHDA and CDR2 is SQIVND (reference sequence). The V gene end was trimmed by 10 bases and the J gene end by 2 bases; junction bases not matched to a gene: 10. DNA for the CDR3: TGTGCCACCCATTTTGGGACAGCAAACACTGAAGCTTTCTTT. This translates into CATHFGTANTEAFF.

This clonotype occurred a few times. The chain employs TRBV12-3 or TRBV12-4 and TRBJ2-5; D gene ambiguous. V was cut by 5 bases and J by 1 base, with 8 bases left in between. The CDR3 contains 13 residues. The CDR3 nucleotides are TGTGCCAGCAGTCCACCGATCCAAGAGACCCAGTACTTC. It translates to CASSPPIQETQYF.

V and J are TRBV7-2 and TRBJ2-5; weak D call: TRBD1 (5 bases). The V end was cut by 5 bases, the J end by 1 base, with 14 bases between. CDR1 and CDR2 from the germline V gene are SGHTA and FQGNSA. There are 15 residues in the CDR3. The CDR3 protein is CASSSTGLLQETQYF. As DNA, the CDR3 is TGTGCCAGCAGCAGTACAGGTTTACTCCAAGAGACCCAGTACTTC.